The next 19 T cell receptor beta chains were all read from a single sample in a study of CD8 T cells in ankylosing spondylitis. TCRdb passed the 5' RACE reads through MiXCR, listing each CDR3 protein once. The repertoire holds 270,000 or so distinct CDR3 sequences, roughly 18% seen once, with around 30% in the top ten. The sample was blood, either unsorted or a sorted T cell fraction (not recorded which). The receptor source for this set is a male donor with ankylosing spondylitis or in good health (not recorded which).

Only a few counts were recorded for this clonotype. The chain is built from TRBV5-5 and TRBJ2-4, with D maybe TRBD2 (6 bases). Trimming took 1 base from V and 2 from J, leaving 16 bases between them. The CDR3 consists of 17 residues. Germline CDR1 SGHKS, CDR2 YYEKEE (reference sequence). The CDR3 loop is CASSLSGESWPKNIQYF. DNA of the CDR3: TGTGCCAGCAGCTTGTCGGGGGAGTCCTGGCCCAAAAACATTCAGTACTTC.

The gene calls are TRBV27 and TRBJ2-7; D remains ambiguous. This CDR3 has 13 amino acids. V was clipped by 5 bases and J by 3 bases, with 11 bases between them. Germline V CDR1 and CDR2: MNHEY, SMNVEV (reference sequence). CDR3 in amino acids: CASSRTLNYEQYF. Here the CDR3 DNA reads TGTGCCAGCAGTAGGACCCTTAACTACGAGCAGTACTTC.

The chain couples TRBV7-9 to TRBJ2-3; D is uncertain. V was trimmed by 1 base and J by 4 bases, leaving 15 bases between them. Germline V gene data show CDR1 as SEHNR and CDR2 as FQNEAQ (reference sequence). The CDR3 covers 16 residues. The CDR3 sequence: CASSLDGSPGADTQYF. The CDR3 DNA is TGTGCCAGCAGCTTAGATGGCTCTCCTGGCGCAGATACGCAGTATTTT.

This clonotype was seen at least ten times. V is TRBV7-3 and J is TRBJ2-5, with 11 bases lining up with TRBD2. The CDR3 contains 15 residues. The germline gives CDR1 SGHTA, CDR2 FQGTGA. The trim removed 5 bases at V and 2 bases at J, leaving 4 bases unmatched. CDR3 in amino acids: CASSALAGVQETQYF. The CDR3 region has the DNA TGTGCCAGCAGCGCACTAGCGGGAGTGCAAGAGACCCAGTACTTC.

This clonotype was detected ten times or more. The rearrangement joins TRBV27 to TRBJ1-1; D is unclear. Germline V lookup: CDR1 MNHEY, CDR2 SMNVEV (reference sequence). With 6 bases removed from V and 4 bases from J, the gap between germline ends came to 12 bases. The CDR3 sequence is 13 residues long. The CDR3 region is CASSLGRVTEAFF. The CDR3 DNA reads TGTGCCAGCAGCTTAGGGAGAGTCACTGAAGCTTTCTTT.

The sample holds a few counts of this clonotype. This chain links TRBV10-3 with TRBJ1-3; D call uncertain. The germline V and J ends were trimmed by 3 bases and 4 bases, with 13 bases remaining between them. Germline CDR1 and CDR2: ENHRY and SYGVKD. This CDR3 contains 15 residues. CDR3 in DNA: TGTGCCATCAGTGATCAACGACCACAGGGAAACACCATATATTTT. Its translation is CAISDQRPQGNTIYF.

This clonotype was seen only a few times. The J gene is TRBJ2-3, the V gene TRBV27; TRBD2 aligns across 10 bases. The germline CDR1 and CDR2 sequences are MNHEY and SMNVEV (reference sequence). This CDR3 spans 16 amino acids. With 6 bases clipped from V and 4 bases from J, the junction kept 10 bases outside the gene matches. The CDR3 coding sequence is TGTGCCAGCAGGACCCTAGCGGGAGTCTGGTCAGATACGCAGTATTTT. It is translated as CASRTLAGVWSDTQYF.

This clonotype was detected a few times. Because it lacks the conserved phenylalanine or tryptophan at the end, this CDR3 is likely a read error. The chain uses TRBV6-2 or TRBV6-3 and TRBJ2-7, with 9 positions matching TRBD1. V was clipped by 7 bases and J by 3 bases; unmatched bases: 10. This CDR3 comprises 15 residues. CDR1 is MNHEY and CDR2 is SVGEGT in the germline V gene. The CDR3 here is CASTRTGDFLYEQYS. The CDR3 nucleotides are TGTGCCAGCACTAGGACAGGGGATTTTCTCTACGAGCAGTACTCC.

The J gene is TRBJ2-5, the V gene TRBV4-2, with D uncertain. The germline V and J ends were trimmed by 4 bases and 0 bases, with 9 bases remaining between them. Germline values: CDR1 LGHNA, CDR2 YNFKEQ. This CDR3 comprises 14 residues. For the CDR3, the DNA is TGTGCCAGCAGCCCCCACGCGGACCAAGAGACCCAGTACTTC. Protein: CASSPHADQETQYF.

The chain joins TRBV12-3 or TRBV12-4 to TRBJ2-7; 10 nucleotides match TRBD1. The CDR3 has 17 residues. Trimming removed 5 bases from V and 1 base from J; junction bases left unmatched: 11. The CDR3 region has the DNA TGTGCCAGCAGTGCGAATGGGAGGGGACAGGGGTCCTACGAGCAGTACTTC. Encoded protein: CASSANGRGQGSYEQYF.

This clonotype was recorded at least ten times. V usage is TRBV29-1 and J usage is TRBJ2-2; D might be TRBD2 (6 bases). CDR3 length: 13 residues. Germline assignment: CDR1 SQVTM and CDR2 ANQGSEA. With 7 bases removed from V and 1 base from J, the gap between germline ends came to 10 bases. For the CDR3, the DNA is TGCAGCGCTTTGCGGGAGAACACCGGGGAGCTGTTTTTT. It codes for CSALRENTGELFF.

This clonotype was recorded at least ten times. The genes are TRBV6-2 or TRBV6-3 and TRBJ2-1; TRBD2 is a possible D gene (6 bases). From germline, CDR1 is MNHEY and CDR2 SVGEGT. There are 14 residues in the CDR3. With 2 bases removed from V and 8 bases from J, the gap between germline ends came to 13 bases. CDR3 in DNA: TGTGCCAGCAGTTACCGGGAGAGCTCGCATGAGCAGTTCTTC. This sequence encodes CASSYRESSHEQFF.

The V gene is TRBV4-2, the J gene TRBJ2-2, with D uncertain. Germline lookup yields CDR1 LGHNA and CDR2 YNFKEQ. Trimming took 2 bases from V and 0 from J, leaving 10 bases between them. The CDR3 runs to 16 residues. The CDR3 DNA is TGTGCCAGCAGCCAACGGTGGAACTCGAACACCGGGGAGCTGTTTTTT. It is translated as CASSQRWNSNTGELFF.

The chain joins TRBV7-9 to TRBJ2-5, with TRBD2 matching over 15 bases. V dropped 4 bases and J dropped 2; count of bases not matched to a gene: 5. CDR1 and CDR2 (germline): SEHNR, FQNEAQ (reference sequence). This CDR3 contains 17 residues. CDR3: CASSSGLAGGGQETQYF. The CDR3 nucleotides are TGTGCCAGCAGCTCGGGACTAGCGGGAGGAGGACAAGAGACCCAGTACTTC.

Many counts were recorded for this clonotype. The chain links TRBV29-1 to TRBJ2-1; 10 bases are a match to TRBD2. With V trimmed by 4 bases and J by 3 bases, 6 bases remained unmatched. The V gene's germline CDR1 is SQVTM and CDR2 ANQGSEA. This CDR3 comprises 15 residues. Here the CDR3 reads CSVASGTSDYNEQFF. The CDR3 bases are TGCAGCGTTGCCTCCGGGACTAGCGACTACAATGAGCAGTTCTTC.

There are a few counts of this clonotype. V gene TRBV6-2 or TRBV6-3 combines with J gene TRBJ2-1; no clear D. Trimming took 8 bases from V and 1 from J, leaving 6 bases between them. The CDR3 has 12 residues. CDR1 is MNHEY and CDR2 is SVGEGT in the germline V gene. In DNA form, the CDR3 reads TGTGCCAGCGGGCCTTCCTACAATGAGCAGTTCTTC. As protein: CASGPSYNEQFF.

The V gene is TRBV12-5, the J gene TRBJ2-3, with a weak D call TRBD2 (6 bases). The V gene lost 4 bases and the J gene lost 3 bases, with 14 bases spanning the gap. Germline-derived CDR1 and CDR2 are LGHNT and FRNRAP. There are 15 residues in the CDR3. CDR3 DNA: TGTGCTAGTGGTTCTCCCGGGACTCTGACAGATACGCAGTATTTT. Translated, it gives CASGSPGTLTDTQYF.

The chain joins TRBV20-1 to TRBJ2-7; TRBD1 is a possible D gene (5 bases). Trimming stripped 6 bases from V and 2 bases from J, with 14 bases between. Per germline, CDR1 DFQATT and CDR2 SNEGSKA (reference sequence). The CDR3 sequence is 13 residues long. CDR3 DNA sequence: TGCAGTGCCGTGGGGCCCGGCGCCTACGAGCAGTACTTC. This encodes CSAVGPGAYEQYF.

The DNA of the CDR3 is TGTGCCAGCAGCCCCAGCCGATCCGACAGGGTAAATGGCTACACCTTC. Translation: CASSPSRSDRVNGYTF. The chain joins TRBV7-8 to TRBJ1-2, with TRBD1 matching over 7 bases. Per germline, CDR1 SGHVS and CDR2 FQNEAQ. The CDR3 runs to 16 residues. With V trimmed by 5 bases and J by 6 bases, 15 bases remained unmatched.